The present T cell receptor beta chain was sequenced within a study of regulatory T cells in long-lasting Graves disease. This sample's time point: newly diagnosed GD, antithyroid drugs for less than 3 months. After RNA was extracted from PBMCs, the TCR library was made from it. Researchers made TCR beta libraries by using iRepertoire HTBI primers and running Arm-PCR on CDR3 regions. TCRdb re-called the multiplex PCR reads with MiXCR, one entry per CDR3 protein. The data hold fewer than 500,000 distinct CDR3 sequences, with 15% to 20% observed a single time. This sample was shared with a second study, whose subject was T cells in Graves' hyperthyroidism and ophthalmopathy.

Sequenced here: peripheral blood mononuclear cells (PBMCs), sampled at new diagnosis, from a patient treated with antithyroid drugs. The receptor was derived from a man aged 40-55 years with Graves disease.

The CDR3 nucleotides are TGCAGCGTTGAAGGGGGACAGACTTACGAGCAGTACTTC. It is translated as CSVEGGQTYEQYF. The chain has TRBV29-1 and TRBJ2-7, with 7 nucleotides matching TRBD1. V shed 1 base and J 4 bases; nucleotides not matched to a gene: 4. The length of the CDR3 is 13 residues. The V gene's germline CDR1 is SQVTM and CDR2 ANQGSEA.